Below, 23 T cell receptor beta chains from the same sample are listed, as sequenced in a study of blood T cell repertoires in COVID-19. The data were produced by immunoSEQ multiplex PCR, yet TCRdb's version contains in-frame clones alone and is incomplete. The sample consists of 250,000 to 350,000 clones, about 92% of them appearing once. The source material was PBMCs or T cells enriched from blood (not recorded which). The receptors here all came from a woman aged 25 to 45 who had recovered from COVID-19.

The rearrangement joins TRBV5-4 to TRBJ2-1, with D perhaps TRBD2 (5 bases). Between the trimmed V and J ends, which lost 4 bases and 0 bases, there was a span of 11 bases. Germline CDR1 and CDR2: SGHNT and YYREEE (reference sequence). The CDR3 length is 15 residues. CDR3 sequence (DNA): TGTGCCAGCAGCATTGGACTCAGCTCCTACAATGAGCAGTTCTTC. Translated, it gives CASSIGLSSYNEQFF.

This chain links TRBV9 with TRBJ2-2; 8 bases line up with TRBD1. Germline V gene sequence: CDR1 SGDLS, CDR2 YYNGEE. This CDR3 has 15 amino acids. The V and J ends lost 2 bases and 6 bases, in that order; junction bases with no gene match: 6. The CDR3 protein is CASSVGDRLAGELFF. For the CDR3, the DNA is TGTGCCAGCAGCGTGGGGGACAGGTTGGCCGGGGAGCTGTTTTTT.

CDR3 region: CATSRDSQQYF. The CDR3 DNA sequence: TGTGCCACCTCACGGGACAGCCAGCAGTACTTC. The V gene is TRBV11-3, the J gene TRBJ2-7; the match to TRBD1 covers 7 bases. CDR3 length: 11 residues. The germline V gene has CDR1 SGHNT and CDR2 YENEEA. Unmatched junction bases numbered 8, after V lost 10 bases and J lost 8 bases.

The CDR3 DNA reads TGTGCCAGCATCCAACAGGGAACCTATGGCTACACCTTC. This gives the protein CASIQQGTYGYTF. The gene calls are TRBV5-6 and TRBJ1-2; possible D gene TRBD1, 6 bases. The germline gives CDR1 SGHDT, CDR2 YYEEEE. This CDR3 region has 13 residues. The ends were cut back, 6 bases at V and 4 bases at J, with 13 bases in the middle.

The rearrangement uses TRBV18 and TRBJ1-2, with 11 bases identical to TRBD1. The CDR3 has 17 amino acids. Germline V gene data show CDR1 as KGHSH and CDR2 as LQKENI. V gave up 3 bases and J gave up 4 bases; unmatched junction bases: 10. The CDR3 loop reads CASSPGQGAIAGYGYTF. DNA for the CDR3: TGTGCCAGCTCACCTGGACAGGGGGCGATTGCAGGCTATGGCTACACCTTC.

CDR3 residues: CASSYSRQGANYGYTF. The CDR3 DNA reads TGTGCCAGCAGTTACTCCCGACAGGGAGCTAACTATGGCTACACCTTC. The chain couples TRBV6-5 to TRBJ1-2; 7 bases match TRBD1. Germline V gives CDR1 MNHEY, CDR2 SVGAGI. With 0 bases clipped from V and 0 bases from J, the junction kept 4 bases outside the gene matches. This CDR3 contains 16 residues.

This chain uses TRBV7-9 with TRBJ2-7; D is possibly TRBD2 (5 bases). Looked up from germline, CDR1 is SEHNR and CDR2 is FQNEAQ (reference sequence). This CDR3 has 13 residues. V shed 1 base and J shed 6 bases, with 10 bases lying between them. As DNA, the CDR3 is TGTGCCAGCAGCTTAGGCGGGTTTGCCGAGCAGTACTTC. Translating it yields CASSLGGFAEQYF.

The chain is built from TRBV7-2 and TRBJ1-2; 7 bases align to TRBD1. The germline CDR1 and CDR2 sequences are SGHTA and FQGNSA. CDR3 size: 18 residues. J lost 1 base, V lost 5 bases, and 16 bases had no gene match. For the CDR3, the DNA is TGTGCCAGCAGCCTCCACTCAAAACAGGGGACTTATAACTATGGCTACACCTTC. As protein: CASSLHSKQGTYNYGYTF.

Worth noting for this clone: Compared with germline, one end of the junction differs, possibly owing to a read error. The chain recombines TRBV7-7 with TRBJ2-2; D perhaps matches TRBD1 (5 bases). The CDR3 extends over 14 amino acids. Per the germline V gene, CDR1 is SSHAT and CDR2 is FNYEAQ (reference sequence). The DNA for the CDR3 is TGTGCTAGCAGCTTCAGGGTGGGCACCGGGGAGCTGTTTTTT. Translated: CASSFRVGTGELFF.

In DNA form, the CDR3 reads TGTGCCAGCAGCCAAGATTTGTGGAGCGGGACGGTGGATACGCAGTATTTT. Encoded protein: CASSQDLWSGTVDTQYF. V gene TRBV3-1 (or the pseudogene TRBV3-2) combines with J gene TRBJ2-3; 7 nucleotides agree with TRBD2. V lost 0 bases, J lost 6 bases, and 12 bases stayed unmatched. CDR3 length equals 17 residues. In germline, CDR1 is LGHDT, CDR2 YNNKEL (reference sequence).

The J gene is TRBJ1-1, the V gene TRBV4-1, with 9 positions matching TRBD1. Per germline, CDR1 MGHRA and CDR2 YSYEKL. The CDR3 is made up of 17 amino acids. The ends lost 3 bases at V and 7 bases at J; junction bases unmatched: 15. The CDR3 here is CASSQEPGTGRPNEAFF. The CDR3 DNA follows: TGCGCCAGCAGCCAGGAGCCTGGGACAGGGCGGCCAAATGAAGCTTTCTTT.

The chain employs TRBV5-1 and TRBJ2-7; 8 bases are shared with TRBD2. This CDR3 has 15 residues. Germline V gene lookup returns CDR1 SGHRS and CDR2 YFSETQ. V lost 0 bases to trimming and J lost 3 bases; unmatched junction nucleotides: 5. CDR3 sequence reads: CASSLVAGTNYEQYF. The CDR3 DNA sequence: TGCGCCAGCAGCTTGGTAGCGGGAACTAACTACGAGCAGTACTTC.

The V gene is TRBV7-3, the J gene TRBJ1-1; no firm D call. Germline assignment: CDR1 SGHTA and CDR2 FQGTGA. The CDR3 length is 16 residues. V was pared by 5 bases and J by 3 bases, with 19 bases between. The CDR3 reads CASSAAERGWDTEAFF. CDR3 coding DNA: TGTGCCAGCAGCGCAGCAGAGCGAGGGTGGGACACTGAAGCTTTCTTT.

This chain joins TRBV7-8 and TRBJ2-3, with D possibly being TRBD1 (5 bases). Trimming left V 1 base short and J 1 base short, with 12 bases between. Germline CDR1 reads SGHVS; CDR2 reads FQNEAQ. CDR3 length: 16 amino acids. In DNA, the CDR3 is TGTGCCAGCAGCTTAGGAGTCCTAGGGGGCACAGATACGCAGTATTTT. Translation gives CASSLGVLGGTDTQYF.

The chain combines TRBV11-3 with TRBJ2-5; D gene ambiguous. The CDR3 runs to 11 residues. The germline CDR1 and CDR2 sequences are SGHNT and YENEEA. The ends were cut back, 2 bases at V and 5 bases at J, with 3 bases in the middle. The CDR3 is CASSLRETQYF. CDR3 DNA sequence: TGTGCCAGCAGCTTACGGGAGACCCAGTACTTC.

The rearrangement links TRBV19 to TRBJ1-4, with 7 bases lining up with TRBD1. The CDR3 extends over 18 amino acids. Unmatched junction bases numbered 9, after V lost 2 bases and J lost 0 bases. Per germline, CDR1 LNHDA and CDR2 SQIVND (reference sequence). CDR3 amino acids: CASSIKGWDSPTNEKLFF. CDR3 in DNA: TGTGCCAGTAGTATAAAGGGATGGGACAGCCCAACTAATGAAAAACTGTTTTTT.

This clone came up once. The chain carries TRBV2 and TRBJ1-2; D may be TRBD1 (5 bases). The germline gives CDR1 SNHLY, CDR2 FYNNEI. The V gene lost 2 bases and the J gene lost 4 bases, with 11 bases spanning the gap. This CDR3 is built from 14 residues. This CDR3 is CASSEQGGAYGYTF. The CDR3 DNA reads TGTGCCAGCAGTGAACAGGGAGGGGCCTATGGCTACACCTTC.

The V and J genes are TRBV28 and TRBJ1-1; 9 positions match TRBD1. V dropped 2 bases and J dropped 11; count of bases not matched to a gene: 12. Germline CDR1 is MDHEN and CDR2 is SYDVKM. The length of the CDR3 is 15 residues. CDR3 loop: CASSLETGGLGLAFF. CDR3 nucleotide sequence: TGTGCCAGCAGTTTAGAGACAGGGGGTTTAGGATTGGCTTTCTTT. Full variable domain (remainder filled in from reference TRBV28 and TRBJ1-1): DVKVTQSSRYLVKRTGEKVFLECVQDMDHENMFWYRQDPGLGLRLIYFSYDVKMKEKGDIPEGYSVSREKKERFSLILESASTNQTSMYLCASSLETGGLGLAFFGQGTRLTVV.

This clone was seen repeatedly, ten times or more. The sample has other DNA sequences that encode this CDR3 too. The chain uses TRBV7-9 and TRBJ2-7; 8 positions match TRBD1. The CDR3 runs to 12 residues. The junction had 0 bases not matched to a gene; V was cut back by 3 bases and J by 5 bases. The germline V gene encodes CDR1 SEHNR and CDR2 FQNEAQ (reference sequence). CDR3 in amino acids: CASSLTGDEQYF. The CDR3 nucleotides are TGTGCCAGCAGCTTGACAGGGGACGAGCAGTACTTC.

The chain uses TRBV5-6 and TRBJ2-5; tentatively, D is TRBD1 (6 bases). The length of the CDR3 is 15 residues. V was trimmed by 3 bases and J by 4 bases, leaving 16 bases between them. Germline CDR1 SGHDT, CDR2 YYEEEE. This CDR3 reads CASSSGPTGGETQYF. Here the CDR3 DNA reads TGTGCCAGCAGCTCCGGGCCGACAGGCGGAGAGACCCAGTACTTC.

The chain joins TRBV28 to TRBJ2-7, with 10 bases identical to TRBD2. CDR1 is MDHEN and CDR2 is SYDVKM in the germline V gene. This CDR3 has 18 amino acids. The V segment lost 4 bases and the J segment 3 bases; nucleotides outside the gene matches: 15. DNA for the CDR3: TGTGCCAGCAGTTCCGGGGGTAGCGGGGGGTTTCCCCTCTACGAGCAGTACTTC. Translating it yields CASSSGGSGGFPLYEQYF.

The CDR3 nucleotides are TGTGCCACCAGCAGGTGGCCCGGGACTAGCGGGAGCACCTACAATGAGCAGTTCTTC. It codes for CATSRWPGTSGSTYNEQFF. The chain joins TRBV15 to TRBJ2-1; the match to TRBD2 covers 14 bases. This CDR3 spans 19 amino acids. CDR1 is LNHNV, CDR2 YYDKDF, per germline (reference sequence). Trimming took 3 bases from V and 2 from J; bases not matched to a gene: 9.

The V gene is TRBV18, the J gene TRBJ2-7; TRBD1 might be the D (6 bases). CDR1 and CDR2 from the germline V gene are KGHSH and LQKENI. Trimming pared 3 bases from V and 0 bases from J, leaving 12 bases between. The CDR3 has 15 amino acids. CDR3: CASSPEDRNSYEQYF. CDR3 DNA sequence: TGTGCCAGCTCACCGGAGGACAGAAACTCCTACGAGCAGTACTTC.